One and the same sample provided the 31 T cell receptor beta chains below, sequenced in a study of cytomegalovirus exposure and HLA in healthy donors. The PCR employed 60 Vbeta primers together with 13 Jbeta primers. Sequencing was performed with immunoSEQ multiplex PCR; in TCRdb, only in-frame clones are kept and a portion is missing. Here the sample spans 130,000 or so clones, roughly 86% being singletons. Sequences were obtained from PBMCs. The receptors stem from a young man in good health and CMV-seropositive.

The genes are TRBV28 and TRBJ1-2; 12 bases line up with TRBD1. V shed 4 bases and J 5 bases; nucleotides not matched to a gene: 5. The CDR3 length is 15 residues. From germline, CDR1 is MDHEN and CDR2 SYDVKM. CDR3 in amino acids: CASSSPGQGAYGYTF. CDR3 DNA: TGTGCCAGCAGTTCCCCGGGACAGGGGGCATATGGCTACACCTTC.

The chain joins TRBV5-1 to TRBJ2-7; 7 bases line up with TRBD2. This CDR3 is built from 15 residues. CDR1 is SGHRS and CDR2 is YFSETQ in the germline V gene. V shed 0 bases and J 0 bases; nucleotides not matched to a gene: 3. The CDR3 bases are TGCGCCAGCAGCTTGGGGGGGGGTAACTCCTACGAGCAGTACTTC. Translated, it gives CASSLGGGNSYEQYF.

The chain joins TRBV18 to TRBJ1-2; 9 bases fit TRBD1. This CDR3 comprises 14 residues. V was clipped by 6 bases and J by 3 bases; unmatched bases: 5. Germline CDR1 and CDR2: KGHSH and LQKENI. The CDR3 DNA follows: TGTGCCAGCTCGCGCACAGGGGGCGACTATGGCTACACCTTC. The encoded protein is CASSRTGGDYGYTF.

V usage is TRBV5-1 and J usage is TRBJ1-1, with D tentatively TRBD1 (6 bases). The germline V gene encodes CDR1 SGHRS and CDR2 YFSETQ. Trimming shortened V by 1 base and J by 0 bases, and 10 bases separated the two germline ends. This CDR3 spans 15 amino acids. CDR3 nucleotides: TGCGCCAGCAGCTTGTCGGGGGGCGTGAACACTGAAGCTTTCTTT. It is translated as CASSLSGGVNTEAFF.

The rearrangement joins TRBV5-6 to TRBJ2-7; maybe TRBD1 (8 bases). The CDR3 length is 16 residues. Germline-derived CDR1 and CDR2 are SGHDT and YYEEEE. Deletions cut 3 bases from V and 2 bases from J, with 18 bases between. The CDR3 DNA is TGTGCCAGCAGCTGGTGGGGGGGGGACAGGACCTACGAGCAGTACTTC. Translating gives CASSWWGGDRTYEQYF.

The V call is TRBV19, the J call TRBJ1-3; D unclear. The CDR3 is made up of 14 amino acids. V shed 8 bases and J shed 3 bases, with 14 bases lying between them. In germline, CDR1 is LNHDA, CDR2 SQIVND (reference sequence). The CDR3 sequence is CASSPRGGGNTIYF. In DNA, the CDR3 is TGTGCCAGTTCGCCCCGCGGAGGTGGAAACACCATATATTTT.

The genes are TRBV18 and TRBJ2-3; D possibly corresponds to TRBD1 (6 bases). V was pared by 1 base and J by 0 bases, with 17 bases between. Germline V gene data show CDR1 as KGHSH and CDR2 as LQKENI. The CDR3 loop spans 18 amino acids. The CDR3 protein is CASSPRLAGAASTDTQYF. CDR3 coding DNA: TGTGCCAGCTCACCACGTCTGGCAGGGGCAGCTAGCACAGATACGCAGTATTTT.

This clone was seen a few times. The chain links TRBV4-1 to TRBJ2-2; D gene unclear. V gave up 1 base and J gave up 0 bases, with 9 bases separating them. CDR3 length equals 16 residues. Germline V gives CDR1 MGHRA, CDR2 YSYEKL. CDR3 loop: CASSQVVATNTGELFF. The CDR3 DNA reads as TGCGCCAGCAGCCAAGTAGTAGCCACGAACACCGGGGAGCTGTTTTTT.

CDR3 residues: CASSQSSHRSTNEKLFF. CDR3 sequence (DNA): TGCGCCAGCAGCCAAAGTTCCCACAGATCAACTAATGAAAAACTGTTTTTT. The chain uses TRBV4-1 and TRBJ1-4; D unresolved. The CDR3 runs 17 residues. Germline CDR1 and CDR2: MGHRA and YSYEKL. Trimming removed 2 bases from V and 0 bases from J, with 13 bases in between.

The chain employs TRBV2 and TRBJ1-4, with 7 bases identical to TRBD1. Losses at the gene ends were 4 bases for V and 6 bases for J; bases not matched to a gene: 5. This CDR3 is built from 14 residues. Germline V CDR1 and CDR2: SNHLY, FYNNEI. The CDR3 DNA follows: TGTGCCAGCAGTGCCCAGGGGGGTGATGAAAAACTGTTTTTT. Its translation is CASSAQGGDEKLFF.

This chain links TRBV7-9 with TRBJ2-7; 7 positions match TRBD1. CDR1 SEHNR and CDR2 FQNEAQ come from the germline V gene (reference sequence). This CDR3 has 14 residues. V shed 6 bases and J 0 bases; nucleotides not matched to a gene: 5. The CDR3 coding sequence is TGTGCCAGCAGACGGGACAGTAGCTCCTACGAGCAGTACTTC. It yields the protein CASRRDSSSYEQYF.

V usage is TRBV28 and J usage is TRBJ2-7; TRBD2 aligns across 8 bases. This CDR3 spans 14 amino acids. The V gene end was trimmed by 5 bases and the J gene end by 7 bases; junction bases not matched to a gene: 10. Germline V gene data show CDR1 as MDHEN and CDR2 as SYDVKM. This CDR3 is CASSQAGAIREQYF. In DNA, the CDR3 is TGTGCCAGCAGTCAAGCGGGGGCAATCCGGGAGCAGTACTTC.

This clone was recorded once. The rearrangement links TRBV19 to TRBJ2-1; 12 bases fit TRBD2. CDR1 LNHDA and CDR2 SQIVND come from the germline V gene (reference sequence). J was trimmed by 9 bases and V by 3 bases; bases with no gene match: 15. There are 18 residues in the CDR3. CDR3: CASSMGGPSGRALAEQFF. CDR3 coding DNA: TGTGCCAGTAGTATGGGGGGGCCTAGCGGGAGGGCCTTGGCTGAGCAGTTCTTC.

The chain uses TRBV5-4 and TRBJ1-6; possible D gene TRBD1, 6 bases. V was clipped by 7 bases and J by 10 bases, with 18 bases between them. In germline, CDR1 is SGHNT, CDR2 YYREEE (reference sequence). The CDR3 is 14 residues long. The CDR3 DNA is TGTGCCAGCGCCGTCCAGGGGATAGGGTCACCCCTCCACTTT. This codes for CASAVQGIGSPLHF. The variable domain in full, completed from reference TRBV5-4 and TRBJ1-6, reads ETGVTQSPTHLIKTRGQQVTLRCSSQSGHNTVSWYQQALGQGPQFIFQYYREEENGRGNFPPRFSGLQFPNYSSELNVNALELDDSALYLCASAVQGIGSPLHFGNGTRLTVT.

This clone appeared a few times. This chain connects TRBV10-3 to TRBJ1-2; TRBD1 might be the D (5 bases). Per germline, CDR1 ENHRY and CDR2 SYGVKD. V shed 0 bases and J shed 7 bases, with 9 bases lying between them. The CDR3 covers 13 residues. CDR3 sequence (DNA): TGTGCCATCAGTGAGTCGACAGCCGGTGGCTACACCTTC. It is translated as CAISESTAGGYTF.

The chain uses TRBV7-3 and TRBJ2-2, with D uncertain. V lost 3 bases and J 4 bases, leaving 3 bases between the germline ends. Germline V gives CDR1 SGHTA, CDR2 FQGTGA. The CDR3 extends over 12 amino acids. The CDR3 DNA is TGTGCCAGCAGCTTCATCACCGGGGAGCTGTTTTTT. Translated: CASSFITGELFF.

The gene calls are TRBV6-6 and TRBJ2-7, with 7 bases fitting TRBD2. The trim removed 8 bases at V and 5 bases at J, leaving 12 bases unmatched. CDR3 length: 14 residues. Germline lookup yields CDR1 MNHNY and CDR2 SVGAGI (reference sequence). CDR3 amino acids: CASAGVNRNDEQYF. CDR3 nucleotide sequence: TGTGCCAGCGCGGGAGTGAATAGAAACGACGAGCAGTACTTC.

The chain links TRBV4-1 to TRBJ1-1; D call uncertain. This CDR3 spans 15 amino acids. V was trimmed by 1 base and J by 6 bases, leaving 15 bases between them. The germline CDR1 and CDR2 sequences are MGHRA and YSYEKL. Here the CDR3 DNA reads TGCGCCAGCAGCCAAGGGGGAGAATTTGACCCTGAAGCTTTCTTT. It specifies CASSQGGEFDPEAFF.

To note about this clone: The sample contains more than one DNA sequence encoding this CDR3. This sequence joins TRBV5-6 and TRBJ2-2; D is unresolved. Trimming took off 1 base at V and 7 bases at J, with 11 bases between the two ends. This CDR3 has 14 residues. Germline V CDR1 and CDR2: SGHDT, YYEEEE. This chain's CDR3 is CASSLSGLVGELFF. The CDR3 DNA follows: TGTGCCAGCAGCTTGTCCGGGTTAGTCGGGGAGCTGTTTTTT.

The chain carries TRBV4-1 and TRBJ1-4, with D tentatively TRBD1 (6 bases). With 0 bases removed from V and 7 bases from J, the gap between germline ends came to 12 bases. Germline V gene sequence: CDR1 MGHRA, CDR2 YSYEKL. CDR3 length equals 15 residues. CDR3 DNA sequence: TGCGCCAGCAGCCAAGATGGGGCAGGGGCTGAAAAACTGTTTTTT. Translation gives CASSQDGAGAEKLFF.

The chain joins TRBV5-1 to TRBJ2-5; 7 bases are shared with TRBD1. The germline V gene encodes CDR1 SGHRS and CDR2 YFSETQ. This CDR3 is 13 amino acids long. The V segment lost 4 bases and the J segment 2 bases; nucleotides outside the gene matches: 2. Here the CDR3 DNA reads TGCGCCAGCAGCATGGGACAGCAAGAGACCCAGTACTTC. Amino acids: CASSMGQQETQYF.

In this sample, this clone turned up once. In DNA form, the CDR3 reads TGCAGCGTTGATACAGGGAGCCCCTATGGCTACACCTTC. It translates to CSVDTGSPYGYTF. The genes are TRBV29-1 and TRBJ1-2; D is possibly TRBD1 (6 bases). V dropped 3 bases and J dropped 4 bases, with 12 bases sitting between them. The CDR3 spans 13 residues. Germline CDR1 is SQVTM and CDR2 is ANQGSEA.

The chain is built from TRBV18 and TRBJ1-2, with 9 bases aligning to TRBD1. The CDR3 consists of 14 residues. Trimming at V came to 5 bases and at J to 4 bases, leaving 5 bases not matched to a gene. Looked up from germline, CDR1 is KGHSH and CDR2 is LQKENI. The CDR3, as DNA: TGTGCCAGCTCAAATGGACAGGGGAGCTATGGCTACACCTTC. This encodes CASSNGQGSYGYTF.

This clone was counted once. The chain joins TRBV11-2 to TRBJ2-3; TRBD2 agrees at 7 bases. After removal of 4 bases from V and 4 bases from J, the junction contained 11 bases not matched to a gene. CDR3 length: 16 residues. CDR1 is SGHAT and CDR2 is FQNNGV in the germline V gene. CDR3 loop: CASSSIGGSGADTQYF. The CDR3 bases are TGTGCCAGCAGCTCCATAGGCGGGAGTGGGGCAGATACGCAGTATTTT.

V gene TRBV7-9 combines with J gene TRBJ2-2; D gene unclear. This CDR3 comprises 12 residues. Trimming left V 4 bases short and J 5 bases short, with 5 bases between. In germline, CDR1 is SEHNR, CDR2 FQNEAQ (reference sequence). The CDR3 DNA reads TGTGCCAGCAGCTCCGTGACCGGGGAGCTGTTTTTT. This gives the protein CASSSVTGELFF. Based on the CDR3 plus reference TRBV7-9 and TRBJ2-2, the full variable domain is DTGVSQNPRHKITKRGQNVTFRCDPISEHNRLYWYRQTLGQGPEFLTYFQNEAQLEKSRLLSDRFSAERPKGSFSTLEIQRTEQGDSAMYLCASSSVTGELFFGEGSRLTVL.

The genes are TRBV19 and TRBJ1-2; possibly TRBD1 for D (6 bases). Trimming took 5 bases from V and 7 from J, leaving 8 bases between them. Germline values: CDR1 LNHDA, CDR2 SQIVND (reference sequence). The length of the CDR3 is 11 residues. The CDR3 reads CASSAGAGYTF. CDR3 sequence (DNA): TGTGCCAGTAGTGCGGGGGCTGGCTACACCTTC.

This sequence joins TRBV30 and TRBJ1-5, with a weak D call TRBD1 (5 bases). V dropped 4 bases and J dropped 4 bases, with 11 bases sitting between them. The V gene's germline CDR1 is GTSNPN and CDR2 SVGIG (reference sequence). The CDR3 totals 13 residues. CDR3 bases: TGTGCCTGGAACCCAGGGCGAAATCAGCCCCAGCATTTT. It specifies CAWNPGRNQPQHF.

Written as DNA, the CDR3 is TGTGCCTGGAGCGTATCGACAGGGGGTTATGAAAAACTGTTTTTT. Its protein is CAWSVSTGGYEKLFF. The gene calls are TRBV30 and TRBJ1-4; 9 bases map to TRBD1. Germline CDR1 and CDR2: GTSNPN and SVGIG (reference sequence). V trimming: 3 bases; J trimming: 6 bases; junction bases outside the gene matches: 8. The CDR3 runs 15 residues.

This clone was found a few times. The CDR3 protein is CASRIGAEAFF. In nucleotides, the CDR3 is TGTGCCAGCAGGATCGGAGCTGAAGCTTTCTTT. The rearrangement uses TRBV2 and TRBJ1-1; D not resolved. Germline V gene data show CDR1 as SNHLY and CDR2 as FYNNEI. V was clipped by 6 bases and J by 6 bases, with 8 bases between them. CDR3 length: 11 amino acids.

The chain recombines TRBV27 with TRBJ1-4, with 9 bases matching TRBD1. With 7 bases clipped from V and 3 bases from J, the junction kept 12 bases outside the gene matches. The CDR3 totals 17 residues. Germline V CDR1 and CDR2: MNHEY, SMNVEV (reference sequence). CDR3: CASILQGADGPNEKLFF. The CDR3 region has the DNA TGTGCCAGCATCCTACAGGGGGCCGATGGACCTAATGAAAAACTGTTTTTT. The whole variable domain, filled in from reference TRBV27 and TRBJ1-4, reads EAQVTQNPRYLITVTGKKLTVTCSQNMNHEYMSWYRQDPGLGLRQIYYSMNVEVTDKGDVPEGYKVSRKEKRNFPLILESPSPNQTSLYFCASILQGADGPNEKLFFGSGTQLSVL.

The chain couples TRBV5-6 to TRBJ1-5; the D gene is possibly TRBD1 (5 bases). Trimming stripped 4 bases from V and 5 bases from J, with 13 bases between. Per the germline V gene, CDR1 is SGHDT and CDR2 is YYEEEE. This CDR3 contains 14 residues. CDR3 nucleotides: TGTGCCAGCAGCCTACGGCAGGGTTATCAGCCCCAGCATTTT. It yields the protein CASSLRQGYQPQHF.